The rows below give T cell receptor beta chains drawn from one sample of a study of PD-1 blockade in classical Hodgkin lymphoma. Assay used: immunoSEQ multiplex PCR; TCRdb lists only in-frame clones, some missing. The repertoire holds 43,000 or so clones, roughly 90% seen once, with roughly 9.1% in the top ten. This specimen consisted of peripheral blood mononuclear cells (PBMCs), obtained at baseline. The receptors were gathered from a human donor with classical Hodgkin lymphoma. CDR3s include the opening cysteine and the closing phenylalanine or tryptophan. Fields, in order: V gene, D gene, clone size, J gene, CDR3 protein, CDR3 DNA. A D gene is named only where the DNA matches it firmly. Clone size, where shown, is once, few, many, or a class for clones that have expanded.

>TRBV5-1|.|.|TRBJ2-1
CASSLTGPYNEQFF
TGCGCCAGCAGCTTAACAGGCCCGTACAATGAGCAGTTCTTC
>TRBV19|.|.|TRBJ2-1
CASSPTGSDEQFF
TGTGCCAGTAGTCCCACAGGGTCTGATGAGCAGTTCTTC
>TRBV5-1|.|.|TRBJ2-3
CASSLGGADTQYF
TGCGCCAGCAGCTTGGGCGGGGCAGATACGCAGTATTTT
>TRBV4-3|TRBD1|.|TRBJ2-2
CASSPGGTGWTGELFF
TGCGCCAGCAGCCCCGGGGGGACAGGGTGGACCGGGGAGCTGTTTTTT
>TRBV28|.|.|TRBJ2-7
CASSPGGGAFYEQYF
TGTGCCAGCAGTCCCGGAGGGGGGGCTTTCTACGAGCAGTACTTC
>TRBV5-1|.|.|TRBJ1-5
CASSMDSNQPQHF
TGCGCCAGCAGCATGGATAGCAATCAGCCCCAGCATTTT
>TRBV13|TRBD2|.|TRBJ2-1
CASSLVGSGSYNEQFF
TGTGCCAGCAGCTTAGTTGGTAGCGGGAGCTACAATGAGCAGTTCTTC
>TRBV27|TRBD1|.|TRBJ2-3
CASSSGQGAPLGTDTQYF
TGTGCCAGCAGTTCGGGACAGGGGGCACCCCTGGGCACAGATACGCAGTATTTT
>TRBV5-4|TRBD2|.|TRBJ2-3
CATFRGRAGADTQYF
TGTGCCACCTTTCGCGGGAGGGCCGGAGCAGATACGCAGTATTTT
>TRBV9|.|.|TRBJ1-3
CASSVRWEYGNTIYF
TGTGCCAGCAGCGTCCGATGGGAGTACGGAAACACCATATATTTT
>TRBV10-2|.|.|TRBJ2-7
CASKNRESYEQYF
TGCGCCAGCAAAAACAGGGAGTCCTACGAGCAGTACTTC
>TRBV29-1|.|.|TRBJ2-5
CSGLTGKETQYF
TGCAGCGGATTGACCGGAAAAGAGACCCAGTACTTC
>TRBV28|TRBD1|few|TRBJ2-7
CASSLWDLGGTGGSYYEQYF
TGTGCCAGCAGTTTATGGGACCTAGGTGGGACAGGGGGCAGCTACTACGAGCAGTACTTC
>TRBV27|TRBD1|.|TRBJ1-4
CASSFQGAPNEKLFF
TGTGCCAGCAGTTTCCAGGGGGCCCCTAATGAAAAACTGTTTTTT
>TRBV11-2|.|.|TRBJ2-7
CASSLVTGSHEQYF
TGTGCCAGCAGCTTAGTTACGGGAAGTCACGAGCAGTACTTC
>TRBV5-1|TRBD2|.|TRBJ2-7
CASQREPLYEQYF
TGCGCCAGTCAGCGGGAGCCCCTCTACGAGCAGTACTTC
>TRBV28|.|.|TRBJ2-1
CATGVAYNEQFF
TGTGCCACAGGCGTAGCCTACAATGAGCAGTTCTTC
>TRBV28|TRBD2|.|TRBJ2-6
CASSPGGSGANVLTF
TGTGCCAGCAGCCCCGGGGGGAGTGGGGCCAACGTCCTGACTTTC
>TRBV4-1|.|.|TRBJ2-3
CASSQGADTQYF
TGCGCCAGCAGCCAGGGGGCGGATACGCAGTATTTT
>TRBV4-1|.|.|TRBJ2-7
CASSQSAGGGSLEQYF
TGCGCCAGCAGCCAATCCGCGGGCGGGGGCTCACTCGAGCAGTACTTC